These 28 T cell receptor beta chains were sequenced from one sample in a study of cytomegalovirus exposure and HLA in healthy donors. PCR used 60 Vbeta primers and 13 Jbeta primers. Clones were read by immunoSEQ multiplex PCR, and TCRdb kept only the in-frame ones, dropping some. The profile covers 150,000 to 180,000 clones, with 79% appearing a single time and approximately 8% taken by the ten largest. Sample: PBMCs. Every receptor here comes from a man aged 30-40 years in good health and CMV-seropositive.

The rearrangement uses TRBV6-1 and TRBJ1-2; D call uncertain. The CDR3 is 13 residues long. V lost 4 bases, J lost 1 base, and 7 bases lay in between. Germline CDR1 and CDR2: MNHNS and SASEGT. The CDR3 nucleotides read TGTGCCAGCAGTGGTACAGTTAACTATGGCTACACCTTC. The encoded protein is CASSGTVNYGYTF.

This clone appeared a few times. This chain uses TRBV19 with TRBJ2-5; D is uncertain. The CDR3 sequence is 13 residues long. Germline assignment: CDR1 LNHDA and CDR2 SQIVND (reference sequence). V was clipped by 5 bases and J by 5 bases, with 12 bases between them. The CDR3 DNA follows: TGTGCCAGTAGTTTCGCTTTCGGGGAGACCCAGTACTTC. As protein: CASSFAFGETQYF.

The chain joins TRBV7-8 to TRBJ1-2; TRBD1 matches at 7 bases. The V gene's germline CDR1 is SGHVS and CDR2 FQNEAQ. V was pared by 4 bases and J by 3 bases, with 8 bases of the junction left unmatched. The CDR3 extends over 15 amino acids. The DNA of the CDR3 is TGTGCCAGCAGCTCAGCGGGACAGACCTACTATGGCTACACCTTC. Translated: CASSSAGQTYYGYTF.

V gene TRBV18 combines with J gene TRBJ1-6, with D unclear. Trimming took off 6 bases at V and 6 bases at J, with 9 bases between the two ends. The CDR3 has 13 amino acids. In germline, CDR1 is KGHSH, CDR2 LQKENI. The DNA for the CDR3 is TGTGCCAGCTCGGACGGACTTAATTCACCCCTCCACTTT. It is translated as CASSDGLNSPLHF. The whole variable domain, filled in from reference TRBV18 and TRBJ1-6, reads NAGVMQNPRHLVRRRGQEARLRCSPMKGHSHVYWYRQLPEEGLKFMVYLQKENIIDESGMPKERFSAEFPKEGPSILRIQQVVRGDSAAYFCASSDGLNSPLHFGNGTRLTVT.

The chain carries TRBV10-3 and TRBJ2-7; weak D call: TRBD1 (5 bases). There are 16 residues in the CDR3. Germline lookup yields CDR1 ENHRY and CDR2 SYGVKD. V lost 3 bases, J lost 2 bases, and 17 bases lay in between. The CDR3: CAISDRDREAPYEQYF. CDR3 coding DNA: TGTGCCATCAGTGATAGAGACAGAGAAGCCCCCTACGAGCAGTACTTC.

The rearrangement links TRBV12-5 to TRBJ2-7; maybe TRBD1 (5 bases). In germline, CDR1 is LGHNT, CDR2 FRNRAP. The CDR3 is 15 amino acids. Trimming removed 0 bases from V and 2 bases from J, with 11 bases in between. In DNA, the CDR3 is TGTGCTAGTGGTTTGGTACATGGACAACCCTACGAGCAGTACTTC. Translation: CASGLVHGQPYEQYF.

This clone was detected a few times. The V gene is TRBV27, the J gene TRBJ1-1, with D possibly matching TRBD1 (6 bases). CDR3 length equals 18 residues. Germline CDR1 reads MNHEY; CDR2 reads SMNVEV (reference sequence). Trimming shortened V by 1 base and J by 2 bases, and 20 bases separated the two germline ends. The CDR3 protein is CASSLWPPLQGHNTEAFF. The CDR3 coding sequence is TGTGCCAGCAGTTTATGGCCCCCCCTTCAGGGACACAACACTGAAGCTTTCTTT.

The rearrangement links TRBV9 to TRBJ2-2, with D possibly matching TRBD2 (5 bases). V lost 6 bases and J 0 bases, leaving 9 bases between the germline ends. The germline CDR1 and CDR2 sequences are SGDLS and YYNGEE. This CDR3 has 14 amino acids. Here the CDR3 reads CASTKDSNTGELFF. DNA of the CDR3: TGTGCCAGCACAAAGGACTCGAACACCGGGGAGCTGTTTTTT.

The chain uses TRBV5-4 and TRBJ1-2; tentatively, D is TRBD1 (6 bases). CDR3 length: 14 amino acids. Germline V CDR1 and CDR2: SGHNT, YYREEE (reference sequence). The V end was cut by 1 base, the J end by 8 bases, with 15 bases between. CDR3 nucleotide sequence: TGTGCCAGCAGCTTGACAGGGATAGGTGGCGGCTACACCTTC. Its protein is CASSLTGIGGGYTF.

The chain joins TRBV29-1 to TRBJ2-1; tentative D call: TRBD2 (5 bases). Trimming pared 3 bases from V and 10 bases from J, leaving 13 bases between. Germline V gene data show CDR1 as SQVTM and CDR2 as ANQGSEA. The CDR3 is 12 residues long. CDR3 in amino acids: CSVDRSKREQFF. The CDR3 region has the DNA TGCAGCGTTGATCGGAGCAAGCGGGAGCAGTTCTTC.

The chain employs TRBV7-2 and TRBJ1-5; D is unclear. The germline V gene has CDR1 SGHTA and CDR2 FQGNSA. The CDR3 sequence is 13 residues long. The V end lost 3 bases, the J end lost 4 bases, and 7 bases lay between the germline ends. CDR3 sequence (DNA): TGTGCCAGCAGCTTCGCGGATAATCAGCCCCAGCATTTT. Its translation: CASSFADNQPQHF. Supplemented by reference TRBV7-2 and TRBJ1-5, the full variable domain reads GAGVSQSPSNKVTEKGKDVELRCDPISGHTALYWYRQSLGQGLEFLIYFQGNSAPDKSGLPSDRFSAERTGGSVSTLTIQRTQQEDSAVYLCASSFADNQPQHFGDGTRLSIL.

A single count supports this clone. Here the CDR3 reads CAWSVLVGLGYEQYF. The CDR3 DNA follows: TGTGCCTGGAGTGTACTCGTGGGGCTTGGGTACGAGCAGTACTTC. This rearrangement joins TRBV30 to TRBJ2-5; D is possibly TRBD1 (5 bases). The J call may not be correct, given that the DNA end is closer to TRBJ2-7. The CDR3 loop spans 15 amino acids. Germline-derived CDR1 and CDR2 are GTSNPN and SVGIG (reference sequence).

This clone appeared once. CDR3 region: CASCPGTSGRGETQYF. As DNA, the CDR3 is TGTGCCAGCTGCCCAGGGACTAGCGGGAGAGGAGAGACCCAGTACTTC. The J gene is TRBJ2-5, the V gene TRBV14; TRBD2 agrees at 14 bases. Trimming at V came to 8 bases and at J to 4 bases, leaving 9 bases not matched to a gene. Germline CDR1 is SGHDN and CDR2 is FVKESK. This CDR3 has 16 residues.

This sequence joins TRBV4-2 and TRBJ2-2; 7 bases are a match to TRBD2. The CDR3 runs to 15 residues. Per germline, CDR1 LGHNA and CDR2 YNFKEQ. Trimming took 4 bases from V and 5 from J; bases not matched to a gene: 7. The CDR3 loop reads CASSLHGGGTGELFF. CDR3 nucleotide sequence: TGTGCCAGCAGCCTCCATGGGGGGGGTACCGGGGAGCTGTTTTTT.

J is TRBJ2-6 and V is TRBV7-6; D call uncertain. Germline CDR1 is SGHVS and CDR2 is FNYEAQ. V lost 5 bases and J 3 bases, leaving 14 bases between the germline ends. This CDR3 comprises 16 residues. The CDR3 region is CASSLSPGDGANVLTF. The DNA for the CDR3 is TGTGCCAGCAGCCTTAGCCCGGGTGATGGGGCCAACGTCCTGACTTTC.

The chain carries TRBV28 and TRBJ2-7; a possible D gene is TRBD1 (5 bases). Looked up from germline, CDR1 is MDHEN and CDR2 is SYDVKM. The V end was cut by 5 bases, the J end by 3 bases, with 17 bases between. This CDR3 has 15 amino acids. The CDR3 here is CASSRVKARGYEQYF. CDR3 DNA sequence: TGTGCCAGCAGTCGAGTAAAGGCTAGGGGCTACGAGCAGTACTTC.

This clone appeared a few times. The V gene is TRBV5-6, the J gene TRBJ2-5; the match to TRBD1 covers 9 bases. This CDR3 region has 15 residues. The V segment lost 2 bases and the J segment 4 bases; nucleotides outside the gene matches: 6. CDR1 is SGHDT, CDR2 YYEEEE, per germline. CDR3 sequence: CASSLMTGGLETQYF. The CDR3 bases are TGTGCCAGCAGCTTAATGACAGGGGGATTAGAGACCCAGTACTTC.

The chain has TRBV27 and TRBJ2-7; D uncertain. The CDR3 spans 16 residues. V was pared by 5 bases and J by 0 bases, with 17 bases between. Germline loops: CDR1 MNHEY, CDR2 SMNVEV (reference sequence). The CDR3 reads CASSLLPSASSYEQYF. The CDR3, as DNA: TGTGCCAGCAGTCTCCTACCGAGCGCATCCTCCTACGAGCAGTACTTC.

The rearrangement links TRBV27 to TRBJ2-5; 12 positions agree with TRBD1. J gave up 5 bases and V 5 bases, and 6 bases lay outside the gene matches. Germline CDR1 is MNHEY and CDR2 is SMNVEV (reference sequence). This CDR3 is built from 15 residues. CDR3 residues: CASSKGQGAVETQYF. The CDR3 region has the DNA TGTGCCAGCAGTAAGGGACAGGGGGCGGTGGAGACCCAGTACTTC.

The chain links TRBV5-1 to TRBJ2-5; the match to TRBD2 covers 7 bases. CDR1 and CDR2 from the germline V gene are SGHRS and YFSETQ. Trimming took 5 bases from V and 5 from J; bases not matched to a gene: 9. This CDR3 is 14 amino acids long. CDR3 nucleotide sequence: TGCGCCAGCAGGATGACGGGAGGCTCGGAGACCCAGTACTTC. It translates to CASRMTGGSETQYF.

This chain links TRBV6-5 with TRBJ1-2; tentatively, D is TRBD1 (5 bases). The CDR3 length is 13 residues. Deletions cut 6 bases from V and 7 bases from J, with 15 bases between. The germline V gene encodes CDR1 MNHEY and CDR2 SVGAGI. In nucleotides, the CDR3 is TGTGCCAGCAGGGGAACGGGGGTGGTTGGCTACACCTTC. This codes for CASRGTGVVGYTF.

Comments on this clone: Relative to the germline gene, one junction end is altered; a read error may explain this. The J gene is TRBJ2-5, the V gene TRBV7-7; 10 nucleotides align to TRBD2. CDR3 length equals 16 residues. Germline loops: CDR1 SSHAT, CDR2 FNYEAQ (reference sequence). CDR3 sequence: CASSLGRTSGPAAQYF. CDR3 in DNA: TGTGCTAGCAGCTTAGGGAGGACTAGCGGACCGGCGGCCCAGTACTTC.

V is TRBV7-4 and J is TRBJ2-5; D possibly corresponds to TRBD2 (5 bases). V shed 5 bases and J shed 10 bases, with 11 bases lying between them. Germline CDR1 reads SGHVT; CDR2 reads SQSDAQ. The CDR3 sequence is 11 residues long. CDR3 coding DNA: TGTGCCAGCAGCCCCTCGGAGGACCAGTACTTC. It codes for CASSPSEDQYF.

Comment on this clone: One junction end does not reproduce the germline sequence, and a read error may be involved. The J gene is TRBJ2-7, the V gene TRBV7-7; D might be TRBD1 (6 bases). This CDR3 contains 15 residues. Germline-derived CDR1 and CDR2 are SSHAT and FNYEAQ (reference sequence). The CDR3 here is CASSLARDNSYEQYF. The CDR3 nucleotides read TGTGCTAGCAGCTTAGCCAGGGACAACTCCTACGAGCAGTACTTC.

For the CDR3, the DNA is TGTGCCAGCAGCTTGGAAATAGGGGGGCAGTTCTTC. Its protein is CASSLEIGGQFF. The rearrangement links TRBV5-4 to TRBJ2-1, with a tentative D call TRBD1 (6 bases). The germline V gene has CDR1 SGHNT and CDR2 YYREEE (reference sequence). Trimming cost V 0 bases and J 12 bases, with 10 bases left between them. The CDR3 contains 12 residues.

The chain carries TRBV6-1 and TRBJ1-3; D is unresolved. V was pared by 5 bases and J by 4 bases, with 12 bases between. The CDR3 is 14 residues long. Germline-derived CDR1 and CDR2 are MNHNS and SASEGT. The CDR3 DNA is TGTGCCAGCAGTACCTTAACTATCGGAAACACCATATATTTT. Protein sequence: CASSTLTIGNTIYF.

CDR3 sequence (DNA): TGTGCCTGGAGTGTACGGACAAACTATGGCTACACCTTC. This sequence encodes CAWSVRTNYGYTF. This chain links TRBV30 with TRBJ1-2; possibly TRBD1 for D (5 bases). V was clipped by 0 bases and J by 2 bases, with 7 bases between them. The CDR3 has 13 residues. Germline CDR1 reads GTSNPN; CDR2 reads SVGIG (reference sequence). The whole variable domain, remainder taken from reference TRBV30 and TRBJ1-2, is SQTIHQWPATLVQPVGSPLSLECTVEGTSNPNLYWYRQAAGRGLQLLFYSVGIGQISSEVPQNLSASRPQDRQFILSSKKLLLSDSGFYLCAWSVRTNYGYTFGSGTRLTVV.

The V gene is TRBV2, the J gene TRBJ1-2; 7 bases are shared with TRBD1. With V trimmed by 3 bases and J by 4 bases, 5 bases remained unmatched. CDR3 length: 14 residues. Germline V gene sequence: CDR1 SNHLY, CDR2 FYNNEI. The CDR3 spells CASSDPNRGYGYTF. The DNA for the CDR3 is TGTGCCAGCAGTGATCCCAACAGGGGCTATGGCTACACCTTC.